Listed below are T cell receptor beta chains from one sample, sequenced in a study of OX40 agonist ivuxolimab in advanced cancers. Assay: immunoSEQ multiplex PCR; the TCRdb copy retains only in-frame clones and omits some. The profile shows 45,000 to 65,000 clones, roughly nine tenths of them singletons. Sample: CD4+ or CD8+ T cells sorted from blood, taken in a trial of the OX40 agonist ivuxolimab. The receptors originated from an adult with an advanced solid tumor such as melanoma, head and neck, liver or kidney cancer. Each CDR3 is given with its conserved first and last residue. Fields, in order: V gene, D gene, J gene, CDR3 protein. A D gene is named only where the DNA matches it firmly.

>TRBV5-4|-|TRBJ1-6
CASSFALDSQNNSPLHF
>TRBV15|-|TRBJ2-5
CATSTRVDQETQYF
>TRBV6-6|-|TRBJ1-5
CASSPVVNSNQPQHF
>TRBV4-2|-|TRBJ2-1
CASSQARLGYNEQFF
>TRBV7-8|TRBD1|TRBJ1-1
CASSWATGANTEAFF
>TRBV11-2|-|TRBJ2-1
CASSSRGDVYNEQFF
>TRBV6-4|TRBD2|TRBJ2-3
CASSPASGRARTDTQYF
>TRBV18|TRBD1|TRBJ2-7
CASSLGQGVNSYEQYF
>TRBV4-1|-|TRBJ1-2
CASSQTGQLNYGYTF
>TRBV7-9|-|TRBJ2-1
CASSPPGGDAYNEQFF
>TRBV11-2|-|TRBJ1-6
CASSWSGSSYNSPLHF
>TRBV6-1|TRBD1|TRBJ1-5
CASNPDRGQGQPQHF
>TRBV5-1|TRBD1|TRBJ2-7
CASSVDRGFEQYF
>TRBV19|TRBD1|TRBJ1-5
CASSPTGGGQPQHF
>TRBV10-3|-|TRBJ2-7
CAISETRVSPYEQYF